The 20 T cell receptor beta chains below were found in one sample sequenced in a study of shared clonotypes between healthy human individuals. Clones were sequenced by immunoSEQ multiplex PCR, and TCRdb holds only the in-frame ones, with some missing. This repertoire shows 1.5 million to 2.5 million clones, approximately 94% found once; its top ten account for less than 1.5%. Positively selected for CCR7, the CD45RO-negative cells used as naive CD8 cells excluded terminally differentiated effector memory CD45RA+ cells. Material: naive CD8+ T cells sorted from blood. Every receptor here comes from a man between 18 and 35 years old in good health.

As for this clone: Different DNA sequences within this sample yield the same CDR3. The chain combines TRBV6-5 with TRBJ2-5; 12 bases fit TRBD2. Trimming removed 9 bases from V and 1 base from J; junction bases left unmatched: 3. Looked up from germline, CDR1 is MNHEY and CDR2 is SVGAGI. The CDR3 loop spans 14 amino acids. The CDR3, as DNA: TGTGCCAGTGGACTAGCGGGAAGCCAAGAGACCCAGTACTTC. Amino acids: CASGLAGSQETQYF.

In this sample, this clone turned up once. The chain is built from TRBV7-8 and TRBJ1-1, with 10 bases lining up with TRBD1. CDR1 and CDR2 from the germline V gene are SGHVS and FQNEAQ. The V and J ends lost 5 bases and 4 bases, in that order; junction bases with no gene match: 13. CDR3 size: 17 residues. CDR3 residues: CASSRRQGANGPTEAFF. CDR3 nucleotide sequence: TGTGCCAGCAGCAGGCGACAGGGGGCGAATGGTCCCACTGAAGCTTTCTTT.

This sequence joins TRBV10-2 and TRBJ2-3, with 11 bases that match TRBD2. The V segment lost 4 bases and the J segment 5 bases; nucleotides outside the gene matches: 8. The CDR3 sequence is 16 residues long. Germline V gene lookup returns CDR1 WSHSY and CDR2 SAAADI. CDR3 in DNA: TGCGCCAGCAGTGGTAGCGGGGGGGAGATGTTAGATACGCAGTATTTT. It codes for CASSGSGGEMLDTQYF.

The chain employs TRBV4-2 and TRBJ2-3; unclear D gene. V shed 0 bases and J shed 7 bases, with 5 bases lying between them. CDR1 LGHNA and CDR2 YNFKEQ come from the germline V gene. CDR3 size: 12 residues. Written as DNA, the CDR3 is TGTGCCAGCAGCCAAGACCCGAATACGCAGTATTTT. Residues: CASSQDPNTQYF.

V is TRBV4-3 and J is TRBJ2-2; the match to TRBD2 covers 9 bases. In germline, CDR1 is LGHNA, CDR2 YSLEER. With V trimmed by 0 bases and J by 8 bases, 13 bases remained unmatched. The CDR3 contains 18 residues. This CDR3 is CASSQETVIAGVEGELFF. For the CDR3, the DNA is TGCGCCAGCAGCCAAGAAACGGTGATAGCGGGAGTCGAGGGGGAGCTGTTTTTT.

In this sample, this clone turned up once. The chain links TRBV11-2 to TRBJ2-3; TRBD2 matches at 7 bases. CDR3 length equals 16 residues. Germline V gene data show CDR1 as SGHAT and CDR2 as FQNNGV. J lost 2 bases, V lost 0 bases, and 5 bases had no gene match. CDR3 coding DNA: TGTGCCAGCAGCTTAGATCGGGAGGTGTACACAGATACGCAGTATTTT. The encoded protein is CASSLDREVYTDTQYF.

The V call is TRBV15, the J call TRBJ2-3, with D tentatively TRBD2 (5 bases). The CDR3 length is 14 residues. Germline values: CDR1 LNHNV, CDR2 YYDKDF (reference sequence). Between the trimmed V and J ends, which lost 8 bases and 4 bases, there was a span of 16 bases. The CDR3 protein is CATSRVAGPDTQYF. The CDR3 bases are TGTGCCACCTCGAGGGTGGCCGGCCCAGATACGCAGTATTTT.

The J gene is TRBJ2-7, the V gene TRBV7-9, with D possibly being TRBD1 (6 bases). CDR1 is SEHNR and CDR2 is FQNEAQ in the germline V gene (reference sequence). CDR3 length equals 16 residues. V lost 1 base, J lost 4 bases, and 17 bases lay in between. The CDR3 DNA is TGTGCCAGCAGCTTAGGGGCCGGGACAAAACCTTACGAGCAGTACTTC. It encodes CASSLGAGTKPYEQYF.

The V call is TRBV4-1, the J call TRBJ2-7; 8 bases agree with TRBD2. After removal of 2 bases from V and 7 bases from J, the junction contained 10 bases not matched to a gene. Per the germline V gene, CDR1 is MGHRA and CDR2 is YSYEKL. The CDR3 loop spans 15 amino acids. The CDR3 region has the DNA TGCGCCAGCAGCCAAACCCTAGCGGGCGCGCTTGAGCAGTACTTC. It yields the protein CASSQTLAGALEQYF.

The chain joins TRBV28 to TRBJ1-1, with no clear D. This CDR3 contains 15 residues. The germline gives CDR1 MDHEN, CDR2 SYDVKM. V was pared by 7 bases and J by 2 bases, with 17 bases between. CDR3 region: CASTFLGQLNTEAFF. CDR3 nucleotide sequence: TGTGCCAGCACCTTCTTGGGCCAGCTTAACACTGAAGCTTTCTTT.

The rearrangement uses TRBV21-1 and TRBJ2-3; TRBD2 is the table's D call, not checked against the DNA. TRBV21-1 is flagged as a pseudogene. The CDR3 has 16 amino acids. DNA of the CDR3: TGTGCCAGCAGCAACCTGGGAGGCCTGGACACAGATACGCAGTATTTT. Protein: CASSNLGGLDTDTQYF.

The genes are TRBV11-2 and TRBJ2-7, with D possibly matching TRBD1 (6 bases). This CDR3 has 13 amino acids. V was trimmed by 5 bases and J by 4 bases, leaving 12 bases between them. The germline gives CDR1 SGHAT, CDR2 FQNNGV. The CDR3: CASSPGTQYEQYF. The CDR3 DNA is TGTGCCAGCAGCCCCGGGACACAGTACGAGCAGTACTTC.

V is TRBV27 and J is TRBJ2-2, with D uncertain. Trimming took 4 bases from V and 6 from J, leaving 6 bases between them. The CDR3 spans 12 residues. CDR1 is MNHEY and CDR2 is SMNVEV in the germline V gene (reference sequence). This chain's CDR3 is CASSSASGELFF. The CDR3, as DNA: TGTGCCAGCAGTTCCGCATCCGGGGAGCTGTTTTTT.

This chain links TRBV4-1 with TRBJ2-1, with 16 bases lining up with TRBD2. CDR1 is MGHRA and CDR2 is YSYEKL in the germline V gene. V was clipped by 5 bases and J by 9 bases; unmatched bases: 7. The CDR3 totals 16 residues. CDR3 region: CASSTGTSGGAPEQFF. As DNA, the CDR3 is TGCGCCAGCAGCACCGGGACTAGCGGGGGGGCCCCTGAGCAGTTCTTC.

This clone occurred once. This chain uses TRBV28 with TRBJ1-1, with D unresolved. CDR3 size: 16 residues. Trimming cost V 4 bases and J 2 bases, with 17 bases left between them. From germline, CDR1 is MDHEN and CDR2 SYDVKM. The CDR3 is CASSSKIKTHNTEAFF. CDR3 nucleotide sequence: TGTGCCAGCAGTTCCAAAATCAAAACACATAACACTGAAGCTTTCTTT.

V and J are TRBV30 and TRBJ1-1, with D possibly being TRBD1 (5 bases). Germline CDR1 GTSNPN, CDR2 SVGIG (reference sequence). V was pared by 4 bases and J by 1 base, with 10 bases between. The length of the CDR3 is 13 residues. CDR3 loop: CAWTGTGNTEAFF. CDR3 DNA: TGTGCCTGGACCGGGACGGGGAACACTGAAGCTTTCTTT. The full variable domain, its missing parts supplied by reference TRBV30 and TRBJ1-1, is SQTIHQWPATLVQPVGSPLSLECTVEGTSNPNLYWYRQAAGRGLQLLFYSVGIGQISSEVPQNLSASRPQDRQFILSSKKLLLSDSGFYLCAWTGTGNTEAFFGQGTRLTVV.

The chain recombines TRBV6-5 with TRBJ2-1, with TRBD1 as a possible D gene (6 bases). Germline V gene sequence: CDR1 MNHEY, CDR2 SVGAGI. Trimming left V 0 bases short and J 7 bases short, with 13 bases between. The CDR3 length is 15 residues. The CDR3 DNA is TGTGCCAGCAGTTACTCGGCAGGGGTCTTGAATGAGCAGTTCTTC. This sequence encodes CASSYSAGVLNEQFF.

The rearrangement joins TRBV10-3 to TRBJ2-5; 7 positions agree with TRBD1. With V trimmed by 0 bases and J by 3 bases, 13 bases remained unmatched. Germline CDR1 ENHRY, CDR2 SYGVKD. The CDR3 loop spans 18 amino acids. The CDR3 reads CAISESRQGIEVEETQYF. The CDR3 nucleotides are TGTGCCATCAGTGAGTCCAGACAGGGCATAGAGGTAGAAGAGACCCAGTACTTC.

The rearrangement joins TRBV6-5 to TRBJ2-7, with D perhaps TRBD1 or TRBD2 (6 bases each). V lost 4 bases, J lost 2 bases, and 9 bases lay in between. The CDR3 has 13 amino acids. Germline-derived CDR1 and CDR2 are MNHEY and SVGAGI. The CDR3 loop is CASSSRGAYEQYF. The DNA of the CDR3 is TGTGCCAGCAGTTCAAGGGGGGCCTACGAGCAGTACTTC.

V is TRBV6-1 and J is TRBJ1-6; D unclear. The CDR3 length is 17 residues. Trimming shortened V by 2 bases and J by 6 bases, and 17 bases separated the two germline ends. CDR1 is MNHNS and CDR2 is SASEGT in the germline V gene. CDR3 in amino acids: CASSESEGGLLNSPLHF. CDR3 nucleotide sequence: TGTGCCAGCAGTGAATCAGAGGGCGGACTTCTTAATTCACCCCTCCACTTT.